This T cell receptor beta chain was identified during a study of OX40 agonist ivuxolimab in advanced cancers. Autoimmune disease history or systemic immunosuppression led to patients being barred. This clone has just a few counts. The data were produced by immunoSEQ multiplex PCR, yet TCRdb's version contains in-frame clones alone and is incomplete. The repertoire includes around 7,000 clones, nearly 75% of them detected once, and 25% sits in the top ten. Per germline, CDR1 SGHVS and CDR2 FNYEAQ. The CDR3 covers 14 residues. V dropped 0 bases and J dropped 2 bases, with 8 bases sitting between them. The sequence was collected from an adult with an advanced solid tumor such as melanoma, head and neck, liver or kidney cancer. The chain uses TRBV7-6 and TRBJ2-7; D possibly corresponds to TRBD1 (5 bases). Sequenced here: CD4+ or CD8+ T cells sorted from blood, sampled in a trial of the OX40 agonist ivuxolimab. The CDR3 DNA reads as TGTGCCAGCAGCTTAGCAATAGGGGCCTACGAGCAGTACTTC. This codes for CASSLAIGAYEQYF. The whole variable domain, filled in from reference TRBV7-6 and TRBJ2-7, reads GAGVSQSPRYKVTKRGQDVALRCDPISGHVSLYWYRQALGQGPEFLTYFNYEAQQDKSGLPNDRFSAERPEGSISTLTIQRTEQRDSAMYRCASSLAIGAYEQYFGPGTRLTVT.